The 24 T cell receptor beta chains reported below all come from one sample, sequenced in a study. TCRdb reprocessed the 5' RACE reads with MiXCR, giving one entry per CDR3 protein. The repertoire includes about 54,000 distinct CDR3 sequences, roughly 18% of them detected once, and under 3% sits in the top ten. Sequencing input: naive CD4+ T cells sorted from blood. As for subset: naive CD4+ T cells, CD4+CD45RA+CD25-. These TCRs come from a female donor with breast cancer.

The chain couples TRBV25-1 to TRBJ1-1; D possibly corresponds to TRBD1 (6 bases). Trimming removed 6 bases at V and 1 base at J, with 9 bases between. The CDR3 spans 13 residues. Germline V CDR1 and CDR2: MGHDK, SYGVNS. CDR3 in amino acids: CASRTGQNTEAFF. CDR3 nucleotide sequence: TGTGCCAGCAGGACAGGCCAGAACACTGAAGCTTTCTTT. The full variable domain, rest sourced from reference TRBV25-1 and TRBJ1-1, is EADIYQTPRYLVIGTGKKITLECSQTMGHDKMYWYQQDPGMELHLIHYSYGVNSTEKGDLSSESTVSRIRTEHFPLTLESARPSHTSQYLCASRTGQNTEAFFGQGTRLTVV.

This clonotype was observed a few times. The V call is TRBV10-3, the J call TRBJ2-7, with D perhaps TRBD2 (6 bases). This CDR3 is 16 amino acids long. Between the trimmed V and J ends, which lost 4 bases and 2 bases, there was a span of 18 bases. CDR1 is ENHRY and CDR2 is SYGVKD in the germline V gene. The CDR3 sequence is CAISVPGTLGAYEQYF. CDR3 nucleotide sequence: TGTGCCATCAGTGTTCCCGGGACTTTAGGCGCCTACGAGCAGTACTTC.

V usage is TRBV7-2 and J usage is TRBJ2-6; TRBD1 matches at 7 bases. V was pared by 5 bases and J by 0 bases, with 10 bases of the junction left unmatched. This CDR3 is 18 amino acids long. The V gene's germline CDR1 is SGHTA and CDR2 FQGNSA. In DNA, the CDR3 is TGTGCCAGCAGCGTACGGGACAGTTTTAGCTCTGGGGCCAACGTCCTGACTTTC. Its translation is CASSVRDSFSSGANVLTF. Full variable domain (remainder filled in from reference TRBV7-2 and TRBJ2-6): GAGVSQSPSNKVTEKGKDVELRCDPISGHTALYWYRQSLGQGLEFLIYFQGNSAPDKSGLPSDRFSAERTGGSVSTLTIQRTQQEDSAVYLCASSVRDSFSSGANVLTFGAGSRLTVL.

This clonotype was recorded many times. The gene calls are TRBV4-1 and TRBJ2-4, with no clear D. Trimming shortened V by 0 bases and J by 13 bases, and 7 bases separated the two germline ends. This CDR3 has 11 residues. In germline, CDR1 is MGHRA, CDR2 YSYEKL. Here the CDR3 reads CASSQDPAQYF. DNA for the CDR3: TGCGCCAGCAGCCAAGATCCTGCGCAGTACTTC.

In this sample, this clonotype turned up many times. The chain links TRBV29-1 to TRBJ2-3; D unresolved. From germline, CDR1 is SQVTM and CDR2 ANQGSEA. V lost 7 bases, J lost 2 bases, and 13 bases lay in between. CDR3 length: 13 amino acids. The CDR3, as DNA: TGCAGCGCCAGGAGAACTAACACAGATACGCAGTATTTT. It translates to CSARRTNTDTQYF.

CDR3 sequence: CASSRQKGEKLFF. DNA of the CDR3: TGTGCCAGCAGTCGACAGAAGGGTGAAAAACTGTTTTTT. The genes are TRBV12-3 or TRBV12-4 and TRBJ1-4; D perhaps matches TRBD1 (5 bases). V was trimmed by 5 bases and J by 7 bases, leaving 11 bases between them. The CDR3 extends over 13 amino acids.

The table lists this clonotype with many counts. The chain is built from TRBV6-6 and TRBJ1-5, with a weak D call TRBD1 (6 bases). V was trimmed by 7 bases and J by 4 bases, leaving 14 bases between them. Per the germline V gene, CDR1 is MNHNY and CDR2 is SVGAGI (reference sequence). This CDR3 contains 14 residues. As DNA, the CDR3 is TGTGCCAGCAAACCGGGGGCAGGTAATCAGCCCCAGCATTTT. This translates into CASKPGAGNQPQHF.

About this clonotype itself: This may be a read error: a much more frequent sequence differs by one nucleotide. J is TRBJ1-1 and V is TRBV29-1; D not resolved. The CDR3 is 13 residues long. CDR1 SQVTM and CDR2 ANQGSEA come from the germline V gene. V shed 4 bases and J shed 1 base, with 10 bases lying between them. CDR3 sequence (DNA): TGCAGCGTTGGGAGGAGCCGGAACACTGAAGCTTTCTTT. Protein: CSVGRSRNTEAFF.

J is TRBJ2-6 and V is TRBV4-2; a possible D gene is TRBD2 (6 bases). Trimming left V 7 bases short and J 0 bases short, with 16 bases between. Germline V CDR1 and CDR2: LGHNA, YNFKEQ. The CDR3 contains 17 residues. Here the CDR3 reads CASTRGRGSSGANVLTF. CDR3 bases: TGTGCCAGCACCAGAGGGCGGGGAAGCTCTGGGGCCAACGTCCTGACTTTC.

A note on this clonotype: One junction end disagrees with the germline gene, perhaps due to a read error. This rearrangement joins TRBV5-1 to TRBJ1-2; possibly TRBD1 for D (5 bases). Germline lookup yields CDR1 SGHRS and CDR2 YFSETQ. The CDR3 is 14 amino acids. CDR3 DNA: TGCGCCAGCAGCTTGACAGGCGGTAACTATGACTACACCTTC. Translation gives CASSLTGGNYDYTF.

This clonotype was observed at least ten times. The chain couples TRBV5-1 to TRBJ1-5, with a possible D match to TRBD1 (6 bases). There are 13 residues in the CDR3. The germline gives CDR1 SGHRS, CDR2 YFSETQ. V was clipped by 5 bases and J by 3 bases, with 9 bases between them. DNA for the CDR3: TGCGCCAGCAGGAGGGGGGACAATCAGCCCCAGCATTTT. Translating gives CASRRGDNQPQHF.

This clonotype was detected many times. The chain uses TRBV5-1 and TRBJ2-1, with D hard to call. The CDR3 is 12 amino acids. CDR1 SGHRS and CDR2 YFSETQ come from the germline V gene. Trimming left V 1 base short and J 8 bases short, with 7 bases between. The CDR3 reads CASSLRDHEQFF. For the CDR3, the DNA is TGCGCCAGCAGCTTGAGGGATCATGAGCAGTTCTTC.

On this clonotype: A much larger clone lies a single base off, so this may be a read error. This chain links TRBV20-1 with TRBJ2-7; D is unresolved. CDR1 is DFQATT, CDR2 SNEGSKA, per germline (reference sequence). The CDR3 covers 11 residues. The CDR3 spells CSAPNDYEQHF. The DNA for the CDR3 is TGCAGTGCTCCAAACGATTACGAGCAGCACTTC.

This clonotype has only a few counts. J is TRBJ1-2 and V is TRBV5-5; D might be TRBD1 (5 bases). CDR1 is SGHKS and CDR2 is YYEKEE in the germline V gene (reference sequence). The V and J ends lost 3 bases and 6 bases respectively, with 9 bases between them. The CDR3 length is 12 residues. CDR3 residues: CASSYLQDGYTF. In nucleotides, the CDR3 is TGTGCCAGCAGCTATTTACAGGATGGCTACACCTTC.

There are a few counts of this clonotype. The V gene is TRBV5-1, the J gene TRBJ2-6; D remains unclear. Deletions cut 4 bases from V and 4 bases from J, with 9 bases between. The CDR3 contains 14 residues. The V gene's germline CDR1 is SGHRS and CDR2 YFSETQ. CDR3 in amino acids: CASSRYSGANVLTF. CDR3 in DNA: TGCGCCAGCAGCCGGTACTCCGGGGCCAACGTCCTGACTTTC.

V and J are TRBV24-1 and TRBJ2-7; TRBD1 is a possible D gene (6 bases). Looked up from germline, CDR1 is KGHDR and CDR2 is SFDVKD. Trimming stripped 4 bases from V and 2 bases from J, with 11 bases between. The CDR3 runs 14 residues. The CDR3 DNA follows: TGTGCCACCAGTGAGTACCGACAGGCCTACGAGCAGTACTTC. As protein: CATSEYRQAYEQYF.

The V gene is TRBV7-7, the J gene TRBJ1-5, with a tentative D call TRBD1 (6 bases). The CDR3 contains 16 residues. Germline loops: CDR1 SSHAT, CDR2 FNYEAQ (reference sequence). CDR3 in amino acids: CARVPGGPGSNQPQHF. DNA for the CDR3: TGTGCTAGAGTCCCGGGGGGCCCTGGGAGCAATCAGCCCCAGCATTTT.

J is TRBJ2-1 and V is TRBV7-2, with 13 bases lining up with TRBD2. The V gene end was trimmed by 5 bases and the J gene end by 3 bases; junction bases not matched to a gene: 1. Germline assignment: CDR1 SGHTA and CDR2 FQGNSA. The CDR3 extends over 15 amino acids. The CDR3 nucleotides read TGTGCCAGCAGCCGGACTAGCGGGAGCTACAATGAGCAGTTCTTC. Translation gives CASSRTSGSYNEQFF.

In DNA form, the CDR3 reads TGTGCCAGCACCCGCCTGGGGGTGAACACTGAAGCTTTCTTT. Protein sequence: CASTRLGVNTEAFF. The rearrangement links TRBV28 to TRBJ1-1; TRBD1 is a possible D gene (5 bases). The CDR3 has 14 amino acids. Germline V gene data show CDR1 as MDHEN and CDR2 as SYDVKM. With 7 bases removed from V and 0 bases from J, the gap between germline ends came to 12 bases.

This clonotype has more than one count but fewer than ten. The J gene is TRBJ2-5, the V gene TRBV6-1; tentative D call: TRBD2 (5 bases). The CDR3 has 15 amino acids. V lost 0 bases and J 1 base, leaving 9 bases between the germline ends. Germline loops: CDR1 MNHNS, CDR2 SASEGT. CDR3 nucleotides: TGTGCCAGCAGTGAAGCGCAAGGACTCCAAGAGACCCAGTACTTC. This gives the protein CASSEAQGLQETQYF.

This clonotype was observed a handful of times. CDR3 sequence: CASSPRGLITDTQYF. DNA of the CDR3: TGTGCCAGCAGCCCCAGGGGGCTTATCACAGATACGCAGTATTTT. This sequence joins TRBV27 and TRBJ2-3; 8 nucleotides align to TRBD1. The CDR3 sequence is 15 residues long. Unmatched junction bases numbered 7, after V lost 6 bases and J lost 2 bases. The V gene's germline CDR1 is MNHEY and CDR2 SMNVEV (reference sequence).

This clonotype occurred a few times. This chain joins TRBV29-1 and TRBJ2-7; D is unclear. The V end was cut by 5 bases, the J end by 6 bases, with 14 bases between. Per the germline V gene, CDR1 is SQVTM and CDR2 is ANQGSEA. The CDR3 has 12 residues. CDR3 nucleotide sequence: TGCAGCGTTTCGGTCTGGAGAGGCGAGCAGTACTTC. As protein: CSVSVWRGEQYF.

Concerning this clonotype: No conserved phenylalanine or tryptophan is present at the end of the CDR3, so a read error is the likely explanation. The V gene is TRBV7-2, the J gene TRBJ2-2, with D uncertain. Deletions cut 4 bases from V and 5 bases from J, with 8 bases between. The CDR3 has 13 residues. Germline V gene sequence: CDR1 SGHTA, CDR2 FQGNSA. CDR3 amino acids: CASSSYYTGELFI. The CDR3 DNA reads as TGTGCCAGCAGCTCGTACTATACCGGGGAGCTGTTTATT.

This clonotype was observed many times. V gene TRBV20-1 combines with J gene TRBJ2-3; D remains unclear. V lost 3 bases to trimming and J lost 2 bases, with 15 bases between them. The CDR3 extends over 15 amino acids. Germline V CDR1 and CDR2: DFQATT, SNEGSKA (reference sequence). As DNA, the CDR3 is TGCAGTGCTAGTGGGTCCCCTACTCCCACAGATACGCAGTATTTT. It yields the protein CSASGSPTPTDTQYF.